The T cell receptor gamma chain under discussion was sequenced for a study of gamma-delta T cells after stem cell transplantation. The CDR3 loop spans 16 amino acids. Germline V lookup: CDR1 GITISATS, CDR2 ISYDGTV (reference sequence). TCRdb reprocessed the RT-PCR reads through CATT. Here the sample spans over 2,000 gamma-chain clones, 5% to 7.5% being singletons. In regard to this clone: TCRdb attributes to this sequence the protein of a much larger clone, which differs from the DNA translation at residues 4 and 8; a read error is likely, and the protein displayed is translated from the DNA.

The gene calls are TRGV9 and TRGJP. The J gene, absent from TCRdb, was called here by matching the DNA to germline. The sequence was collected from a human donor. It is not recorded whose cells these are; they may come from a transplant donor. The sequencing sample was made of gamma-delta T cells. CDR3 region: CALGEVRGLGKKIKVF. In nucleotides, the CDR3 is TGTGCCTTGGGGGAGGTGCGAGGGTTGGGCAAAAAAATCAAGGTATTT.